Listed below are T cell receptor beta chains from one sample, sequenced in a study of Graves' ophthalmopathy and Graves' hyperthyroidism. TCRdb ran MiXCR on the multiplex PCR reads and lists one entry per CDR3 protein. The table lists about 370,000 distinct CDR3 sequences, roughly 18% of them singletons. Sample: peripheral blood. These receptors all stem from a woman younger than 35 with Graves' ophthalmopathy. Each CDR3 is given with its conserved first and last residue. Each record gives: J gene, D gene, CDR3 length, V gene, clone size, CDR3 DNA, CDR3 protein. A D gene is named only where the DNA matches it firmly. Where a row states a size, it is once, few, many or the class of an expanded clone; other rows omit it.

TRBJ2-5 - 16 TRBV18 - TGTGCCAGCTCACCTGTGGTCGGACAGGGAGGGGAGACCCAGTACTTC CASSPVVGQGGETQYF
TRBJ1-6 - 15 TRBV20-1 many TGCAGTGCCCTTGTCGCGGGGGCCGAATCTTCACCCCTCCACTTT CSALVAGAESSPLHF
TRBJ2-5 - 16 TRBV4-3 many TGCGCCAGCAGCCTCAGAGGAGGGGGGCCTACGGAGACCCAGTACTTC CASSLRGGGPTETQYF
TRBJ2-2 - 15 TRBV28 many TGTGCCAGCAGTTTTGACAGCGCGAACACCGGGGAGCTGTTTTTT CASSFDSANTGELFF
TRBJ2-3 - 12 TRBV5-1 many TGCGCCAGCAGCTTGAGTGCAGATACGCAGTATTTT CASSLSADTQYF
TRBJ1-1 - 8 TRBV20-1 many TGCAGTGCTAGACGGGGGGTGTTT CSARRGVF
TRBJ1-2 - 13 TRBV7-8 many TGTGCCAGCAGCCTCGGGACCCGGCGGGGCTACACCTTC CASSLGTRRGYTF
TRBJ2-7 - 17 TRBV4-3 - TGCGCCAGCAGCCAAGATCTCGGCGGGCTTGGCCGGTACGAGCAGTACTTC CASSQDLGGLGRYEQYF
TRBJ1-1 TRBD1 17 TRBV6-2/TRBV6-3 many TGTGCCAGCAGTTCAAACCGACAGGGCCGAATGAACACTGAAGCTTTCTTT CASSSNRQGRMNTEAFF
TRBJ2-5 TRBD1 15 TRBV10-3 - TGTGCCATCCGTGGGACAGGGGCCACCGAAGAGACCCAGTACTTC CAIRGTGATEETQYF
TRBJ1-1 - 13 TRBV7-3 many TGTGCCAGCGGCTCGACAGTGAACACTGAAGCTTTCTTT CASGSTVNTEAFF
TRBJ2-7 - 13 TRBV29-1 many TGCAGCGGCCAGCGGGCAGGGGGGGGCGAGCAGTACTTC CSGQRAGGGEQYF